The present T cell receptor (beta chain) was sequenced within a study of OX40 agonist ivuxolimab in advanced cancers. There are 14 residues in the CDR3. Trimming took 5 bases from V and 5 from J; bases not matched to a gene: 8. Germline CDR1 is SEHNR and CDR2 is FQNEAQ (reference sequence). Method: immunoSEQ multiplex PCR; TCRdb's copy keeps in-frame clones and lacks some. The data contain about 79,000 clones, around 83% of them singletons. This specimen consisted of CD4+ or CD8+ T cells sorted from blood, obtained in a trial of the OX40 agonist ivuxolimab. V usage is TRBV7-9 and J usage is TRBJ1-2, with 7 bases fitting TRBD1. The sequence derives from an adult with an advanced solid tumor such as melanoma, head and neck, liver or kidney cancer. The CDR3 coding sequence is TGTGCCAGCAGCCGACAGGGTGATTGGTATGGCTACACCTTC. The encoded protein is CASSRQGDWYGYTF.